Below are 29 T cell receptor beta chains sequenced from a single sample in a study of cytomegalovirus exposure and HLA in healthy donors. Use of 60 Vbeta and 13 Jbeta primers characterized the PCR. The repertoire was sequenced with immunoSEQ multiplex PCR; TCRdb's copy has only in-frame clones and lacks some. The sample lists about 140,000 clones; approximately 75% were seen once. The specimen sequenced was PBMCs. The receptors originated from a man aged 45-65 years in good health and CMV-seropositive.

The CDR3 spells CASSKAGTVLLNTEAFF. The CDR3 bases are TGTGCCAGCAGCAAAGCGGGGACAGTCTTATTGAACACTGAAGCTTTCTTT. The chain joins TRBV21-1 to TRBJ1-1; no DNA check was done on the table's D call, TRBD1. TRBV21-1 is a known pseudogene. The CDR3 length is 17 residues.

In its sample, this clone was seen a few times. V usage is TRBV5-1 and J usage is TRBJ2-7; possible D gene TRBD1, 6 bases. The length of the CDR3 is 12 residues. With 3 bases removed from V and 3 bases from J, the gap between germline ends came to 7 bases. Germline V CDR1 and CDR2: SGHRS, YFSETQ. CDR3 DNA sequence: TGCGCCAGCAGCTCACAGGGCTACGAGCAGTACTTC. This codes for CASSSQGYEQYF. The full variable domain, in which reference TRBV5-1 and TRBJ2-7 provide the parts outside the CDR3, is KAGVTQTPRYLIKTRGQQVTLSCSPISGHRSVSWYQQTPGQGLQFLFEYFSETQRNKGNFPGRFSGRQFSNSRSEMNVSTLELGDSALYLCASSSQGYEQYFGPGTRLTVT.

Ten or more counts support this clone. The CDR3 coding sequence is TGTGCCAGCAGCCAGGGACATGAAGCGCACGAGCAGTACTTC. Its translation: CASSQGHEAHEQYF. The chain recombines TRBV5-6 with TRBJ2-7; D may be TRBD1 (6 bases). V lost 4 bases to trimming and J lost 5 bases, with 16 bases between them. Germline V gives CDR1 SGHDT, CDR2 YYEEEE. The CDR3 has 14 residues.

V usage is TRBV5-6 and J usage is TRBJ2-2; D is uncertain. Germline assignment: CDR1 SGHDT and CDR2 YYEEEE. V lost 2 bases and J 2 bases, leaving 10 bases between the germline ends. CDR3 length: 15 residues. The CDR3, as DNA: TGTGCCAGCAGCTTTCATGGCACCAACACCGGGGAGCTGTTTTTT. Translating it yields CASSFHGTNTGELFF.

V gene TRBV7-8 combines with J gene TRBJ2-7; TRBD1 matches 8 bases. CDR1 and CDR2 from the germline V gene are SGHVS and FQNEAQ. The CDR3 spans 20 residues. The trim removed 4 bases at V and 2 bases at J, leaving 22 bases unmatched. The CDR3 reads CASSSTSRGRLHSYTYEQYF. CDR3 DNA sequence: TGTGCCAGCAGCTCCACTTCCAGGGGGCGCCTTCATTCCTACACCTACGAGCAGTACTTC.

This chain uses TRBV18 with TRBJ2-3, with a tentative D call TRBD2 (7 bases). The CDR3 runs 15 residues. The germline V gene encodes CDR1 KGHSH and CDR2 LQKENI. V was pared by 3 bases and J by 2 bases, with 12 bases between. The CDR3 loop is CASSPWGGATDTQYF. The CDR3 DNA reads as TGTGCCAGCTCACCGTGGGGGGGGGCCACAGATACGCAGTATTTT. Full variable domain (missing parts from reference TRBV18 and TRBJ2-3): NAGVMQNPRHLVRRRGQEARLRCSPMKGHSHVYWYRQLPEEGLKFMVYLQKENIIDESGMPKERFSAEFPKEGPSILRIQQVVRGDSAAYFCASSPWGGATDTQYFGPGTRLTVL.

The chain uses TRBV29-1 and TRBJ2-5; D not resolved. Germline CDR1 and CDR2: SQVTM and ANQGSEA. Trimming removed 1 base at V and 5 bases at J, with 8 bases between. This CDR3 is built from 12 residues. The CDR3 loop reads CSVEVPGETQYF. In DNA form, the CDR3 reads TGCAGCGTTGAAGTTCCCGGGGAGACCCAGTACTTC.

The V and J genes are TRBV5-4 and TRBJ2-7, with a tentative D call TRBD1 (6 bases). Per germline, CDR1 SGHNT and CDR2 YYREEE (reference sequence). This CDR3 is built from 14 residues. Trimming removed 4 bases at V and 6 bases at J, with 17 bases between. The CDR3 protein is CASSLNTDSLEQYF. CDR3 DNA sequence: TGTGCCAGCAGCCTCAATACGGACAGTCTCGAGCAGTACTTC. The full variable domain, in which reference TRBV5-4 and TRBJ2-7 provide the parts outside the CDR3, is ETGVTQSPTHLIKTRGQQVTLRCSSQSGHNTVSWYQQALGQGPQFIFQYYREEENGRGNFPPRFSGLQFPNYSSELNVNALELDDSALYLCASSLNTDSLEQYFGPGTRLTVT.

The chain combines TRBV5-1 with TRBJ1-2, with TRBD1 matching 7 bases. This CDR3 has 15 amino acids. The V and J ends lost 4 bases and 0 bases, in that order; junction bases with no gene match: 6. Germline V CDR1 and CDR2: SGHRS, YFSETQ. CDR3 region: CASSAGQISNYGYTF. The CDR3, as DNA: TGCGCCAGCAGCGCGGGACAGATCTCTAACTATGGCTACACCTTC.

The sample holds a few counts of this clone. The chain couples TRBV7-2 to TRBJ2-7; D remains ambiguous. This CDR3 region has 12 residues. Germline assignment: CDR1 SGHTA and CDR2 FQGNSA. Trimming took off 5 bases at V and 4 bases at J, with 9 bases between the two ends. The CDR3 reads CASSLTNYEQYF. In DNA, the CDR3 is TGTGCCAGCAGCCTTACAAATTACGAGCAGTACTTC.

The rearrangement uses TRBV14 and TRBJ1-6; a possible D gene is TRBD1 (6 bases). Germline assignment: CDR1 SGHDN and CDR2 FVKESK. This CDR3 contains 16 residues. V lost 4 bases to trimming and J lost 7 bases, with 17 bases between them. CDR3 protein: CASSRMGPGDNSPLHF. CDR3 nucleotide sequence: TGTGCCAGCAGCCGCATGGGGCCAGGGGACAATTCACCCCTCCACTTT.

This clone is labeled medium-sized. J is TRBJ1-1 and V is TRBV11-3, with 11 bases lining up with TRBD1. The V segment lost 6 bases and the J segment 7 bases; nucleotides outside the gene matches: 10. The V gene's germline CDR1 is SGHNT and CDR2 YENEEA. The CDR3 has 15 residues. The CDR3 coding sequence is TGTGCCAGCAGTTCAAAGGACAGGGGGCTTAATGAAGCTTTCTTT. Residues: CASSSKDRGLNEAFF.

V usage is TRBV18 and J usage is TRBJ2-1, with TRBD1 matching over 7 bases. The CDR3 totals 16 residues. V trimming: 0 bases; J trimming: 6 bases; junction bases outside the gene matches: 8. The germline gives CDR1 KGHSH, CDR2 LQKENI. The CDR3 reads CASSPPAPGQINEQFF. The CDR3 DNA reads as TGTGCCAGCTCACCACCGGCCCCGGGACAGATCAATGAGCAGTTCTTC.

The chain uses TRBV5-1 and TRBJ2-3; 8 nucleotides line up with TRBD1. CDR3 length: 15 amino acids. Germline lookup yields CDR1 SGHRS and CDR2 YFSETQ. With 4 bases clipped from V and 5 bases from J, the junction kept 9 bases outside the gene matches. The CDR3 DNA sequence: TGCGCCAGCAGCGATACGACAGGGGTAGGAGATACGCAGTATTTT. It translates to CASSDTTGVGDTQYF.

The rearrangement joins TRBV6-6 to TRBJ2-1, with a weak D call TRBD1 (5 bases). Germline loops: CDR1 MNHNY, CDR2 SVGAGI (reference sequence). The CDR3 spans 13 residues. The ends were cut back, 7 bases at V and 6 bases at J, with 13 bases in the middle. Here the CDR3 DNA reads TGTGCCAGCACCAACACAGGTTCCAATGAGCAGTTCTTC. Its translation is CASTNTGSNEQFF.

This chain connects TRBV7-2 to TRBJ2-7; D possibly corresponds to TRBD1 (6 bases). Trimming took 3 bases from V and 4 from J, leaving 22 bases between them. The CDR3 runs to 17 residues. Germline V CDR1 and CDR2: SGHTA, FQGNSA. This CDR3 reads CASSFSTADRRSYEQYF. CDR3 DNA: TGTGCCAGCAGCTTTTCAACCGCAGACAGGCGCTCTTACGAGCAGTACTTC. Full variable domain (missing parts from reference TRBV7-2 and TRBJ2-7): GAGVSQSPSNKVTEKGKDVELRCDPISGHTALYWYRQSLGQGLEFLIYFQGNSAPDKSGLPSDRFSAERTGGSVSTLTIQRTQQEDSAVYLCASSFSTADRRSYEQYFGPGTRLTVT.

This chain uses TRBV29-1 with TRBJ2-5, with 7 bases identical to TRBD1. Trimming removed 3 bases from V and 5 bases from J; junction bases left unmatched: 6. The germline gives CDR1 SQVTM, CDR2 ANQGSEA. The CDR3 runs 13 residues. CDR3 sequence: CSVETGSLETQYF. The CDR3 nucleotides read TGCAGCGTTGAGACAGGGTCCCTGGAGACCCAGTACTTC.

The chain has TRBV6-5 and TRBJ1-3; unclear D gene. CDR3 size: 15 residues. Germline CDR1 is MNHEY and CDR2 is SVGAGI. V was clipped by 8 bases and J by 0 bases, with 14 bases between them. The CDR3 bases are TGTGCCAGCGCCCGAGAGGGTAGCTCTGGAAACACCATATATTTT. Translation gives CASAREGSSGNTIYF.

This clone was picked up a small number of times. V is TRBV12-5 and J is TRBJ1-1, with TRBD1 matching over 7 bases. CDR1 and CDR2 from the germline V gene are LGHNT and FRNRAP. The CDR3 runs to 13 residues. V was pared by 4 bases and J by 5 bases, with 4 bases of the junction left unmatched. For the CDR3, the DNA is TGTGCTAGTGGTTCCGAACAGGGGACTGAAGCTTTCTTT. Its translation: CASGSEQGTEAFF. Full variable domain (remainder filled in from reference TRBV12-5 and TRBJ1-1): DARVTQTPRHKVTEMGQEVTMRCQPILGHNTVFWYRQTMMQGLELLAYFRNRAPLDDSGMPKDRFSAEMPDATLATLKIQPSEPRDSAVYFCASGSEQGTEAFFGQGTRLTVV.

This clone was found a few times. The chain has TRBV5-4 and TRBJ1-5, with D tentatively TRBD1 (6 bases). Germline CDR1 and CDR2: SGHNT and YYREEE (reference sequence). The CDR3 extends over 14 amino acids. The V end was cut by 1 base, the J end by 6 bases, with 11 bases between. The DNA for the CDR3 is TGTGCCAGCAGCTTGACCAGGGGAGTTCAGCCCCAGCATTTT. Residues: CASSLTRGVQPQHF.

V usage is TRBV5-4 and J usage is TRBJ2-2, with D possibly matching TRBD2 (5 bases). Trimming pared 4 bases from V and 5 bases from J, leaving 12 bases between. In germline, CDR1 is SGHNT, CDR2 YYREEE (reference sequence). The CDR3 extends over 14 amino acids. The CDR3 loop is CASSPTKSTGELFF. As DNA, the CDR3 is TGTGCCAGCAGCCCGACTAAATCTACCGGGGAGCTGTTTTTT.

Here the CDR3 reads CASSDLFIDTQYF. The CDR3 DNA sequence: TGTGCCAGCTCTGACTTGTTTATAGATACGCAGTATTTT. The V gene is TRBV18, the J gene TRBJ2-3; D is undetermined. The CDR3 covers 13 residues. Trimming removed 6 bases at V and 5 bases at J, with 12 bases between. Germline V CDR1 and CDR2: KGHSH, LQKENI.

The chain is built from TRBV2 and TRBJ2-7, with TRBD1 matching 7 bases. CDR3 size: 14 residues. Trimming took 7 bases from V and 2 from J; bases not matched to a gene: 8. CDR1 is SNHLY and CDR2 is FYNNEI in the germline V gene. The CDR3 region has the DNA TGTGCCAGCATGGGGACAGAAAGACCCTACGAGCAGTACTTC. Residues: CASMGTERPYEQYF.

Only a few counts were recorded for this clone. Within the sample, other DNA sequences also encode this same CDR3. The genes are TRBV7-9 and TRBJ2-7; D remains ambiguous. V shed 2 bases and J shed 3 bases, with 5 bases lying between them. Germline lookup yields CDR1 SEHNR and CDR2 FQNEAQ (reference sequence). This CDR3 is built from 12 residues. The CDR3 DNA is TGTGCCAGCAGCTTAACCGGCTACGAGCAGTACTTC. Translation gives CASSLTGYEQYF.

V gene TRBV7-2 combines with J gene TRBJ2-7; perhaps TRBD1 as D (5 bases). Germline V gene lookup returns CDR1 SGHTA and CDR2 FQGNSA. This CDR3 has 14 residues. Trimming took off 5 bases at V and 5 bases at J, with 16 bases between the two ends. CDR3 DNA: TGTGCCAGCAGCCGCCCTAGGGGCTGGAACGAGCAGTACTTC. It codes for CASSRPRGWNEQYF.

The CDR3 spells CASSRGQGLSNYGYTF. CDR3 nucleotide sequence: TGTGCCAGCAGCAGGGGACAGGGCCTATCTAACTATGGCTACACCTTC. This chain joins TRBV5-5 and TRBJ1-2; 9 nucleotides align to TRBD1. CDR1 is SGHKS and CDR2 is YYEKEE in the germline V gene (reference sequence). The length of the CDR3 is 16 residues. J was trimmed by 0 bases and V by 4 bases; bases with no gene match: 7.

V is TRBV7-2 and J is TRBJ2-5; unclear D gene. The CDR3 runs 13 residues. The V end was cut by 1 base, the J end by 5 bases, with 8 bases between. Germline CDR1 reads SGHTA; CDR2 reads FQGNSA. The CDR3 nucleotides read TGTGCCAGCAGCTTAGGAGTTTCCGAGACCCAGTACTTC. This gives the protein CASSLGVSETQYF.

The CDR3 DNA is TGTGCCAGCAGCTTATCACGGTTGAACACTGAAGCTTTCTTT. Its protein is CASSLSRLNTEAFF. This rearrangement joins TRBV7-9 to TRBJ1-1; D not certain. Germline V gene data show CDR1 as SEHNR and CDR2 as FQNEAQ (reference sequence). V lost 2 bases to trimming and J lost 0 bases, with 7 bases between them. CDR3 size: 14 residues.

The chain links TRBV5-1 to TRBJ1-2, with D possibly matching TRBD1 (6 bases). Germline V gene lookup returns CDR1 SGHRS and CDR2 YFSETQ. The CDR3 totals 13 residues. Trimming took 0 bases from V and 6 from J, leaving 9 bases between them. CDR3 DNA: TGCGCCAGCAGCTTGGACAGGGTGAATGGCTACACCTTC. Translation: CASSLDRVNGYTF. The full variable domain, completed using reference TRBV5-1 and TRBJ1-2, is KAGVTQTPRYLIKTRGQQVTLSCSPISGHRSVSWYQQTPGQGLQFLFEYFSETQRNKGNFPGRFSGRQFSNSRSEMNVSTLELGDSALYLCASSLDRVNGYTFGSGTRLTVV.